The 32 T cell receptor beta chains given below trace back to one sample, sequenced in a study of blood T cell repertoires in COVID-19. Profiled with immunoSEQ multiplex PCR; TCRdb holds only in-frame clones, not every one. This sample carries about 55,000 clones, 80% to 90% of them seen once, and the ten largest clones take roughly 3.4%. Input material: peripheral blood. The receptors were sampled from a man in his forties with COVID-19, enrolled during active disease.

The chain employs TRBV19 and TRBJ1-6; D not certain. The CDR3 has 13 amino acids. CDR1 and CDR2 (germline): LNHDA, SQIVND (reference sequence). Trimming took off 7 bases at V and 5 bases at J, with 9 bases between the two ends. CDR3 amino acids: CASMERNNSPLHF. CDR3 coding DNA: TGTGCCAGTATGGAGAGAAATAATTCACCCCTCCACTTT.

Here the CDR3 reads CASSLLAGTILTGRTDTQYF. Here the CDR3 DNA reads TGTGCCAGCAGTTTACTAGCGGGGACCATCCTGACCGGACGCACAGATACGCAGTATTTT. This chain uses TRBV28 with TRBJ2-3, with 9 bases matching TRBD2. The CDR3 loop spans 20 amino acids. The trim removed 2 bases at V and 1 base at J, leaving 16 bases unmatched. Germline lookup yields CDR1 MDHEN and CDR2 SYDVKM.

The J gene is TRBJ2-1, the V gene TRBV13, with D unclear. This CDR3 has 12 residues. The ends were cut back, 5 bases at V and 9 bases at J, with 11 bases in the middle. Germline loops: CDR1 PRHDT, CDR2 FYEKMQ (reference sequence). CDR3 in DNA: TGTGCCAGCAGCAGAGGATCGGGTGAGCAGTTCTTC. Its protein product is CASSRGSGEQFF.

This sequence joins TRBV30 and TRBJ2-3; 8 bases agree with TRBD2. The CDR3 consists of 14 residues. V gave up 2 bases and J gave up 3 bases; unmatched junction bases: 4. Germline V lookup: CDR1 GTSNPN, CDR2 SVGIG (reference sequence). CDR3 coding DNA: TGTGCCTGGAGTACGGGAGGGGGGACAGATACGCAGTATTTT. Amino acids: CAWSTGGGTDTQYF.

V is TRBV2 and J is TRBJ2-5; D is perhaps TRBD1 (6 bases). Deletions cut 6 bases from V and 0 bases from J, with 14 bases between. The germline V gene has CDR1 SNHLY and CDR2 FYNNEI. This CDR3 spans 15 amino acids. The CDR3 DNA sequence: TGTGCCAGCAGCCCCGGACAGTTGTACCAAGAGACCCAGTACTTC. The encoded protein is CASSPGQLYQETQYF.

This clone has only one observation. J is TRBJ1-2 and V is TRBV5-1; no clear D gene. The germline V gene has CDR1 SGHRS and CDR2 YFSETQ. The CDR3 runs 14 residues. Trimming pared 1 base from V and 4 bases from J, leaving 11 bases between. The CDR3 bases are TGCGCCAGCAGCTTGAACTCACAGCCCTATGGCTACACCTTC. Protein product: CASSLNSQPYGYTF. Drawing the rest from reference TRBV5-1 and TRBJ1-2, the complete variable domain is KAGVTQTPRYLIKTRGQQVTLSCSPISGHRSVSWYQQTPGQGLQFLFEYFSETQRNKGNFPGRFSGRQFSNSRSEMNVSTLELGDSALYLCASSLNSQPYGYTFGSGTRLTVV.

The chain joins TRBV10-2 to TRBJ2-2, with 8 bases lining up with TRBD2. This CDR3 is 17 amino acids long. Germline CDR1 WSHSY, CDR2 SAAADI. V trimming: 2 bases; J trimming: 5 bases; junction bases outside the gene matches: 10. CDR3 amino acids: CASSEAAGTRRTGELFF. Written as DNA, the CDR3 is TGCGCCAGCAGTGAGGCTGCCGGGACTAGGCGTACCGGGGAGCTGTTTTTT.

This clone was detected a few times. The gene calls are TRBV27 and TRBJ2-5, with no clear D. This CDR3 contains 15 residues. Germline CDR1 MNHEY, CDR2 SMNVEV (reference sequence). The V end was cut by 0 bases, the J end by 0 bases, with 8 bases between. This CDR3 is CASSLSIGHQETQYF. DNA of the CDR3: TGTGCCAGCAGTTTATCGATTGGGCACCAAGAGACCCAGTACTTC.

This clone came up once. The chain uses TRBV29-1 and TRBJ2-7, with a weak D call TRBD1 (6 bases). Trimming pared 6 bases from V and 3 bases from J, leaving 18 bases between. Germline V gene data show CDR1 as SQVTM and CDR2 as ANQGSEA. The CDR3 covers 14 residues. For the CDR3, the DNA is TGCAGCGTGGCCACAGGGTCCTCCTACTACGAGCAGTACTTC. Its protein is CSVATGSSYYEQYF.

The chain is built from TRBV7-8 and TRBJ2-1; 9 nucleotides line up with TRBD2. The V segment lost 3 bases and the J segment 5 bases; nucleotides outside the gene matches: 5. Germline lookup yields CDR1 SGHVS and CDR2 FQNEAQ. The CDR3 spans 15 residues. This CDR3 reads CASSFLGGRDNEQFF. CDR3 in DNA: TGTGCCAGCAGCTTTCTCGGCGGGAGGGACAATGAGCAGTTCTTC.

The gene calls are TRBV19 and TRBJ2-7; the D gene is possibly TRBD1 (6 bases). V lost 5 bases to trimming and J lost 0 bases, with 11 bases between them. The CDR3 totals 14 residues. Germline V gives CDR1 LNHDA, CDR2 SQIVND (reference sequence). CDR3 in amino acids: CASSSRGASYEQYF. The CDR3 coding sequence is TGTGCCAGTAGTTCCAGGGGAGCCTCCTACGAGCAGTACTTC.

The chain is built from TRBV3-1 (or the pseudogene TRBV3-2) and TRBJ2-5; D gene unclear. Looked up from germline, CDR1 is LGHDT and CDR2 is YNNKEL (reference sequence). CDR3 length: 13 amino acids. V gave up 1 base and J gave up 4 bases, with 7 bases separating them. The CDR3 loop reads CASSQVALETQYF. The CDR3 coding sequence is TGTGCCAGCAGCCAAGTGGCCTTAGAGACCCAGTACTTC.

This clone was found once. The chain uses TRBV3-1 (or the pseudogene TRBV3-2) and TRBJ2-7; the match to TRBD1 covers 9 bases. The CDR3 covers 15 residues. Germline trimming cut 3 bases from V and 3 bases from J; bases unmatched to any gene: 6. Per germline, CDR1 LGHDT and CDR2 YNNKEL (reference sequence). The CDR3 reads CASSQGTGTYYEQYF. CDR3 bases: TGTGCCAGCAGCCAGGGGACAGGGACGTACTACGAGCAGTACTTC.

DNA for the CDR3: TGTGCCAGCAGTGAGGGGAGATATCAGCCCCAGCATTTT. This sequence encodes CASSEGRYQPQHF. The chain combines TRBV6-1 with TRBJ1-5, with D hard to call. There are 13 residues in the CDR3. Trimming shortened V by 3 bases and J by 5 bases, and 8 bases separated the two germline ends. Germline loops: CDR1 MNHNS, CDR2 SASEGT.

V usage is TRBV4-2 and J usage is TRBJ1-2, with TRBD1 as a possible D gene (5 bases). Trimming removed 4 bases at V and 6 bases at J, with 24 bases between. Looked up from germline, CDR1 is LGHNA and CDR2 is YNFKEQ. The CDR3 totals 17 residues. The CDR3 region has the DNA TGTGCCAGCAGCCCACAAGAAGAGTCTGGGGGGGGGAATGGCTACACCTTC. Protein product: CASSPQEESGGGNGYTF.

The gene calls are TRBV5-4 and TRBJ2-1, with 10 bases fitting TRBD2. This CDR3 region has 18 residues. Unmatched junction bases numbered 12, after V lost 3 bases and J lost 3 bases. Germline V gene lookup returns CDR1 SGHNT and CDR2 YYREEE (reference sequence). For the CDR3, the DNA is TGTGCCAGCAGCTCGGTACTCATAGCGGGGGGAAACTACAATGAGCAGTTCTTC. Translation gives CASSSVLIAGGNYNEQFF. Together with reference TRBV5-4 and TRBJ2-1, the CDR3 gives the full variable domain: ETGVTQSPTHLIKTRGQQVTLRCSSQSGHNTVSWYQQALGQGPQFIFQYYREEENGRGNFPPRFSGLQFPNYSSELNVNALELDDSALYLCASSSVLIAGGNYNEQFFGPGTRLTVL.

The chain is built from TRBV5-6 and TRBJ2-5; D gene ambiguous. Trimming removed 2 bases at V and 2 bases at J, with 4 bases between. This CDR3 is built from 12 residues. The germline V gene has CDR1 SGHDT and CDR2 YYEEEE. The CDR3 spells CASSFLQETQYF. CDR3 in DNA: TGTGCCAGCAGCTTTCTGCAAGAGACCCAGTACTTC.

The chain links TRBV19 to TRBJ2-3; D ambiguous. The V end was cut by 4 bases, the J end by 1 base, with 12 bases between. The CDR3 sequence is 15 residues long. Germline V CDR1 and CDR2: LNHDA, SQIVND (reference sequence). The CDR3: CASSTELRRTDTQYF. CDR3 nucleotide sequence: TGTGCCAGTAGTACGGAGTTACGACGCACAGATACGCAGTATTTT.

The genes are TRBV2 and TRBJ1-2; no definite D call. Germline CDR1 is SNHLY and CDR2 is FYNNEI. V was pared by 2 bases and J by 1 base, with 5 bases between. The CDR3 consists of 13 residues. The CDR3 reads CASSENINYGYTF. The CDR3 DNA follows: TGTGCCAGCAGTGAAAACATTAACTATGGCTACACCTTC. The variable domain in full, with the rest retrieved from reference TRBV2 and TRBJ1-2, is EPEVTQTPSHQVTQMGQEVILRCVPISNHLYFYWYRQILGQKVEFLVSFYNNEISEKSEIFDDQFSVERPDGSNFTLKIRSTKLEDSAMYFCASSENINYGYTFGSGTRLTVV.

This rearrangement joins TRBV6-5 to TRBJ1-4; 11 bases are shared with TRBD1. Germline V gives CDR1 MNHEY, CDR2 SVGAGI. The V segment lost 6 bases and the J segment 6 bases; nucleotides outside the gene matches: 3. The CDR3 runs 14 residues. The CDR3 loop reads CASRGTGGYEKLFF. The CDR3 DNA reads as TGTGCCAGCAGAGGGACAGGGGGGTATGAAAAACTGTTTTTT.

The chain carries TRBV28 and TRBJ2-5; the match to TRBD1 covers 7 bases. Germline lookup yields CDR1 MDHEN and CDR2 SYDVKM. V shed 5 bases and J 5 bases; nucleotides not matched to a gene: 5. The CDR3 has 13 residues. The CDR3 sequence is CASSDRVGETQYF. In DNA, the CDR3 is TGTGCCAGCAGTGACAGGGTGGGGGAGACCCAGTACTTC.

The chain carries TRBV29-1 and TRBJ1-1; TRBD1 matches at 7 bases. This CDR3 contains 13 residues. V shed 4 bases and J 1 base; nucleotides not matched to a gene: 3. Looked up from germline, CDR1 is SQVTM and CDR2 is ANQGSEA. The CDR3 nucleotides read TGCAGCGTTGCCGGGACAGAGAACACTGAAGCTTTCTTT. Protein sequence: CSVAGTENTEAFF.

This clone was seen a single time. The chain's CDR3 is CASSTPRDRGVNTEAFF. In DNA, the CDR3 is TGTGCCAGCAGCACACCAAGAGACAGGGGGGTGAACACTGAAGCTTTCTTT. The genes are TRBV7-9 and TRBJ1-1, with TRBD1 matching 9 bases. CDR3 length: 17 amino acids. Germline V gene lookup returns CDR1 SEHNR and CDR2 FQNEAQ (reference sequence). Unmatched junction bases numbered 10, after V lost 5 bases and J lost 0 bases.

This chain joins TRBV7-9 and TRBJ1-3; TRBD1 agrees at 8 bases. CDR1 SEHNR and CDR2 FQNEAQ come from the germline V gene (reference sequence). This CDR3 is 16 amino acids long. J was trimmed by 3 bases and V by 5 bases; bases with no gene match: 9. CDR3 coding DNA: TGTGCCAGCAGCGAATCTCCAGGGGGCGATGGAAACACCATATATTTT. This gives the protein CASSESPGGDGNTIYF.

The chain uses TRBV4-1 and TRBJ2-1; a possible D gene is TRBD1 (6 bases). Germline assignment: CDR1 MGHRA and CDR2 YSYEKL. This CDR3 has 14 residues. Trimming took off 1 base at V and 5 bases at J, with 9 bases between the two ends. The CDR3 loop reads CASSQGGGHNEQFF. CDR3 sequence (DNA): TGCGCCAGCAGCCAAGGAGGGGGACACAATGAGCAGTTCTTC.

The chain is built from TRBV18 and TRBJ2-1, with 8 bases lining up with TRBD2. This CDR3 is 12 amino acids long. Germline values: CDR1 KGHSH, CDR2 LQKENI. The ends lost 2 bases at V and 9 bases at J; junction bases unmatched: 0. DNA of the CDR3: TGTGCCAGCTCACCAGGGACTAGTGAGCAGTTCTTC. This encodes CASSPGTSEQFF.

J is TRBJ2-7 and V is TRBV3-1 (or the pseudogene TRBV3-2), with a tentative D call TRBD1 (10 bases). The germline V and J ends were trimmed by 4 bases and 6 bases, with 22 bases remaining between them. This CDR3 region has 16 residues. CDR1 LGHDT and CDR2 YNNKEL come from the germline V gene (reference sequence). The CDR3 coding sequence is TGTGCCAGCAGCCTAGCTAGCGGGACAGGGGCTGTCGAGCAGTACTTC. Amino acid sequence: CASSLASGTGAVEQYF.

The count of this clone is one. The chain couples TRBV3-1 (or the pseudogene TRBV3-2) to TRBJ2-1, with D tentatively TRBD2 (5 bases). Looked up from germline, CDR1 is LGHDT and CDR2 is YNNKEL (reference sequence). The CDR3 runs 14 residues. Trimming removed 4 bases at V and 7 bases at J, with 14 bases between. CDR3 residues: CASSPMLTGNEQFF. In DNA form, the CDR3 reads TGTGCCAGCAGCCCAATGTTGACGGGAAATGAGCAGTTCTTC.

The chain couples TRBV10-3 to TRBJ2-5; TRBD2 is a possible D gene (7 bases). This CDR3 has 14 amino acids. Trimming removed 10 bases at V and 3 bases at J, with 18 bases between. Germline CDR1 ENHRY, CDR2 SYGVKD. CDR3 loop: CATQGGGAKETQYF. The CDR3, as DNA: TGTGCCACCCAGGGAGGGGGGGCCAAAGAGACCCAGTACTTC.

The V and J genes are TRBV15 and TRBJ1-5; TRBD1 might be the D (5 bases). Looked up from germline, CDR1 is LNHNV and CDR2 is YYDKDF (reference sequence). The CDR3 contains 12 residues. The germline V and J ends were trimmed by 7 bases and 4 bases, with 8 bases remaining between them. The CDR3 loop reads CATTQGNQPQHF. CDR3 DNA sequence: TGTGCCACCACCCAGGGTAATCAGCCCCAGCATTTT.

V gene TRBV11-3 combines with J gene TRBJ2-7, with a weak D call TRBD2 (6 bases). Germline V gives CDR1 SGHNT, CDR2 YENEEA. V was clipped by 6 bases and J by 6 bases, with 15 bases between them. The CDR3 totals 13 residues. CDR3 protein: CASSGLARGEQYF. The DNA for the CDR3 is TGTGCCAGCAGTGGGCTAGCGCGAGGCGAGCAGTACTTC. The full variable domain, in which reference TRBV11-3 and TRBJ2-7 provide the parts outside the CDR3, is EAGVVQSPRYKIIEKKQPVAFWCNPISGHNTLYWYLQNLGQGPELLIRYENEEAVDDSQLPKDRFSAERLKGVDSTLKIQPAELGDSAVYLCASSGLARGEQYFGPGTRLTVT.

The J gene is TRBJ1-2, the V gene TRBV11-2, with D possibly being TRBD1 (6 bases). The length of the CDR3 is 14 residues. V shed 0 bases and J shed 5 bases, with 10 bases lying between them. The germline V gene has CDR1 SGHAT and CDR2 FQNNGV. This CDR3 is CASSLDTDSYGYTF. The CDR3 DNA reads as TGTGCCAGCAGCTTAGACACGGACAGTTATGGCTACACCTTC.